Shown below are 7 T cell receptor beta chains from a single sample sequenced in a study of T cell repertoires in cytomegalovirus infection. Their antigen targets remain unknown. TCRdb ran MiXCR on the reads and lists one entry per CDR3 protein. The table lists hundreds of thousands of distinct CDR3 sequences, 33% of them singletons. The input for sequencing was cultured PBMCs, taken from culture after CMV antigen stimulation. These receptors were taken from a human donor in good health (CMV status not recorded). Some clones in this sample may be carry-over from other donors' samples.

V is TRBV4-3 and J is TRBJ2-7; 10 bases agree with TRBD2. The CDR3 is 14 residues long. The trim removed 4 bases at V and 3 bases at J, leaving 3 bases unmatched. CDR1 and CDR2 (germline): LGHNA, YSLEER. The CDR3 spells CASSPGTSVYEQYF. CDR3 sequence (DNA): TGCGCCAGCAGCCCCGGGACTAGCGTCTACGAGCAGTACTTC.

This clonotype has just a few counts. The chain carries TRBV11-3 and TRBJ2-5; 9 bases agree with TRBD2. J lost 3 bases, V lost 6 bases, and 2 bases had no gene match. This CDR3 is built from 13 residues. Germline V CDR1 and CDR2: SGHNT, YENEEA. The CDR3 sequence is CASSQRGEETQYF. Written as DNA, the CDR3 is TGTGCCAGCAGTCAGCGGGGGGAAGAGACCCAGTACTTC.

The chain recombines TRBV12-3 or TRBV12-4 with TRBJ1-6, with 8 nucleotides matching TRBD1. The CDR3 extends over 14 amino acids. The V segment lost 6 bases and the J segment 9 bases; nucleotides outside the gene matches: 7. Here the CDR3 reads CASSRGQDRSPLHF. For the CDR3, the DNA is TGTGCCAGCAGCCGGGGACAGGATCGTTCACCCCTCCACTTT.

This clonotype was seen a handful of times. This chain links TRBV7-6 with TRBJ1-4, with D maybe TRBD1 (5 bases). Germline CDR1 is SGHVS and CDR2 is FNYEAQ. This CDR3 has 16 amino acids. V was pared by 5 bases and J by 6 bases, with 19 bases between. The CDR3 reads CASSPHLRRGDEKLFF. The CDR3 DNA reads as TGTGCCAGCAGCCCACACCTCAGGAGAGGGGATGAAAAACTGTTTTTT.

In this sample, this clonotype turned up a few times. This chain connects TRBV24-1 to TRBJ2-4; no clear D. Trimming pared 7 bases from V and 11 bases from J, leaving 14 bases between. CDR3 size: 12 residues. Germline lookup yields CDR1 KGHDR and CDR2 SFDVKD. The CDR3 is CATSRRGQLQYF. CDR3 DNA: TGTGCCACCAGCCGACGTGGCCAGCTTCAGTACTTC.

The V gene is TRBV7-2, the J gene TRBJ2-2; D possibly corresponds to TRBD2 (6 bases). Trimming shortened V by 3 bases and J by 2 bases, and 13 bases separated the two germline ends. The CDR3 has 16 residues. The germline CDR1 and CDR2 sequences are SGHTA and FQGNSA. The CDR3 nucleotides are TGTGCCAGCAGCTTCAAGTGGGGGGTAAACACCGGGGAGCTGTTTTTT. It specifies CASSFKWGVNTGELFF.

This clonotype was seen a handful of times. The V call is TRBV6-1, the J call TRBJ1-5; TRBD1 is a possible D gene (6 bases). The CDR3 has 14 amino acids. In germline, CDR1 is MNHNS, CDR2 SASEGT. With 11 bases removed from V and 0 bases from J, the gap between germline ends came to 14 bases. The CDR3 spells CASTRGDSNQPQHF. The CDR3 nucleotides read TGTGCCTCGACGAGGGGGGATAGCAATCAGCCCCAGCATTTT.